A selection of T cell receptor beta chains follows, all from one sample in a study of response to subunit inactivated influenza vaccine. A single record per CDR3 protein comes from TCRdb applying MiXCR to the RT-PCR reads. The table has hundreds of thousands of distinct CDR3 sequences, 12% seen once; the top ten hold 10%. The material sequenced was PBMCs from blood, taken on the day of vaccination. Receptors were obtained from a man between 50 and 59 years old who received an inactivated influenza vaccine. The CDR3 runs from the conserved cysteine through the conserved F or W. The D gene is left open where the match is weak. Size values are once, few and many counts, or a class for expanded clones, and some rows have none.

>.|.|TRBV3-1|TRBJ2-1
CASSQDFVPRDEQFF
TGTGCCAGCAGCCAAGATTTCGTCCCGCGGGATGAGCAGTTCTTC
>TRBD2|.|TRBV10-2|TRBJ2-4
CASSVSGGGKNIQYF
TGCGCCAGCAGTGTTAGCGGGGGGGGGAAAAACATTCAGTACTTC
>.|.|TRBV7-9|TRBJ1-6
CASSPSRGPLHF
TGTGCCAGCAGCCCTAGCAGAGGGCCCCTCCACTTT
>.|many|TRBV5-1|TRBJ2-5
CASSLGAVYQETQYF
TGCGCCAGCAGCTTGGGTGCCGTGTACCAAGAGACCCAGTACTTC
>TRBD1|many|TRBV27|TRBJ2-2
CASSETGTENTGELFF
TGTGCCAGCAGTGAAACCGGGACAGAGAACACCGGGGAGCTGTTTTTT
>TRBD1|many|TRBV12-3/TRBV12-4|TRBJ2-3
CASRYRGLADTQYF
TGTGCCAGCAGATACAGGGGGCTGGCAGATACGCAGTATTTT
>.|.|TRBV2|TRBJ1-2
CASSGQIYGYTF
TGTGCCAGCAGTGGACAGATTTATGGCTACACCTTC
>.|.|TRBV5-1|TRBJ2-7
CASSLDKFYEQYF
TGCGCCAGCAGCTTGGACAAGTTCTACGAGCAGTACTTC
>.|.|TRBV28|TRBJ2-3
CAGRTGTDTQYF
TGTGCCGGCCGGACGGGCACAGATACGCAGTATTTT
>.|few|TRBV29-1|TRBJ1-4
CSVGRQEKLFF
TGCAGCGTGGGACGACAAGAAAAACTGTTTTTT
>TRBD2|few|TRBV7-8|TRBJ2-7
CASSLAGGFGYEQYF
TGTGCCAGCAGCCTAGCGGGGGGTTTTGGCTACGAGCAGTACTTC
>TRBD2|.|TRBV29-1|TRBJ2-1
CSVIPLAGEYNEQFF
TGCAGCGTCATACCCTTAGCGGGAGAGTATAATGAGCAGTTCTTC
>TRBD1|.|TRBV6-2/TRBV6-3|TRBJ1-1
CASTRSGTGGFRSTEAFF
TGTGCCAGCACTAGATCCGGGACAGGGGGATTTCGGAGCACTGAAGCTTTCTTT
>TRBD2|few|TRBV29-1|TRBJ2-7
CSVVAGRYYEQYF
TGCAGCGTCGTAGCGGGGCGATACTACGAGCAGTACTTC
>.|few|TRBV6-2/TRBV6-3|TRBJ1-5
CASSPTGSGQPQHF
TGTGCCAGCAGTCCCACAGGGTCAGGCCAGCCCCAGCATTTT
>TRBD2|few|TRBV27|TRBJ2-1
CASSLIRGGALNEQFF
TGTGCCAGCAGTTTAATCCGCGGGGGGGCCCTGAATGAGCAGTTCTTC
>.|few|TRBV9|TRBJ2-1
CASSAPGIYSYNEQFF
TGTGCCAGCAGCGCCCCCGGGATTTATTCCTACAATGAGCAGTTCTTC
>TRBD1|.|TRBV11-1|TRBJ2-1
CASSAEAGGAVSSYNEQFF
TGTGCCAGCAGCGCAGAGGCAGGGGGCGCGGTTAGTTCCTACAATGAGCAGTTCTTC
>TRBD1|few|TRBV6-1|TRBJ1-5
CASRLNRGANQPQHF
TGTGCCAGCAGACTAAACAGGGGGGCCAATCAGCCCCAGCATTTT
>TRBD2|few|TRBV6-1|TRBJ2-1
CASSRVRLAGSTYNEQFF
TGTGCCAGCAGCAGAGTACGACTAGCGGGAAGTACCTACAATGAGCAGTTCTTC
>.|.|TRBV5-6|TRBJ2-5
CASSPDMGRKTQYF
TGTGCCAGCAGCCCGGACATGGGGAGGAAGACCCAGTACTTC
>.|.|TRBV5-1|TRBJ2-7
CASSPTSPTGEQYF
TGCGCCAGCAGCCCGACTAGTCCGACGGGGGAGCAGTACTTC
>TRBD1|.|TRBV10-3|TRBJ2-2
CAIRGDSGTGELFF
TGTGCCATCAGGGGGGACAGTGGGACCGGGGAGCTGTTTTTT
>.|.|TRBV12-3/TRBV12-4|TRBJ2-3
CASSAQLDTQYF
TGTGCCAGCAGCGCTCAGCTCGATACGCAGTATTTT